This T cell receptor beta chain is from a study of CD8+CD57+ T cells in acquired aplastic anemia. Study-wide background: Average DNA yield from sorted CD4+ and CD8+ cells was around 3.2 ug.

It was genomic DNA that served as the template for profiling TCR beta VDJ and CDR3. Via MiXCR, TCRdb re-called the reads, giving one row per CDR3 protein. The table records over 150,000 distinct CDR3 sequences, 70% to 80% of them present only once. For sequencing, patients were chosen who had shown expansion of CD8+CD57+ cells by flow cytometry. Among the patients, all had severe acquired aplastic anemia. Study observations and caveats: Around 27 CD8+ CDR3 sequences occurred in both the patients and the controls. Researchers reported that CD8+ Simpson's diversity was not significantly different in patients versus controls.

Notes on this clonotype: What it binds is unknown.

Germline V gene data show CDR1 as SNHLY and CDR2 as FYNNEI. V lost 5 bases, J lost 0 bases, and 17 bases lay in between. The CDR3 covers 18 residues. Sequenced material: sorted CD4+, CD8+, or CD8+CD57+ T cells (not recorded which) from PBMCs. This chain connects TRBV2 to TRBJ1-6; tentatively, D is TRBD1 (5 bases). This receptor was obtained from a human donor with aplastic anemia. The CDR3 region is CASSSPGPPSSYNSPLHF. The CDR3 DNA follows: TGTGCCAGCAGTAGTCCGGGACCGCCGAGCTCCTATAATTCACCCCTCCACTTT.